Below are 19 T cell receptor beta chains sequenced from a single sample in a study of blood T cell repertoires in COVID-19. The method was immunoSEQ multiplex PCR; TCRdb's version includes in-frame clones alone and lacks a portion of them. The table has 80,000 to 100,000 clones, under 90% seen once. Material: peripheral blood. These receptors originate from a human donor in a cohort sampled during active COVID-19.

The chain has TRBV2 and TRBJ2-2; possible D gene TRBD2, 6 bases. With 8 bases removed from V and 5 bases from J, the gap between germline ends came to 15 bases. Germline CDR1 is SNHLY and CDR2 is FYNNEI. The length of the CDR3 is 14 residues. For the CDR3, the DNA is TGTGCCAGCCGGGACTCCCCGGCAACCGGGGAGCTGTTTTTT. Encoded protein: CASRDSPATGELFF.

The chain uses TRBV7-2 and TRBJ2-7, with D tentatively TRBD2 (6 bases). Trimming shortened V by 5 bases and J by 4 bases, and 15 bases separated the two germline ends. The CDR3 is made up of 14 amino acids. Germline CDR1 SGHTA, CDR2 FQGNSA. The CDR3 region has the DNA TGTGCCAGCAGCCCGAACTGGAGGGGATACGAGCAGTACTTC. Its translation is CASSPNWRGYEQYF. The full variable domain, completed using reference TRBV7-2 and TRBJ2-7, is GAGVSQSPSNKVTEKGKDVELRCDPISGHTALYWYRQSLGQGLEFLIYFQGNSAPDKSGLPSDRFSAERTGGSVSTLTIQRTQQEDSAVYLCASSPNWRGYEQYFGPGTRLTVT.

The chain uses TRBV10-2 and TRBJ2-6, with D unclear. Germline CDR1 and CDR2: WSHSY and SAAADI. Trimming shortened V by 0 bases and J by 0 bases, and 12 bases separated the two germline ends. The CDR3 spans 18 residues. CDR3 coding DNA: TGCGCCAGCAGTGAGTCGTTTGCGGATACCTCTGGGGCCAACGTCCTGACTTTC. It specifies CASSESFADTSGANVLTF.

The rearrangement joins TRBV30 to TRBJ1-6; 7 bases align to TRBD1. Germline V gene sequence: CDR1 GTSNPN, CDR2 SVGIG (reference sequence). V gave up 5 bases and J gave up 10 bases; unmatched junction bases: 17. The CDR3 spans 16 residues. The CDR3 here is CAWDSGTAAPGSPLHF. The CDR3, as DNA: TGTGCCTGGGACTCCGGGACAGCAGCACCCGGGTCACCCCTCCACTTT.

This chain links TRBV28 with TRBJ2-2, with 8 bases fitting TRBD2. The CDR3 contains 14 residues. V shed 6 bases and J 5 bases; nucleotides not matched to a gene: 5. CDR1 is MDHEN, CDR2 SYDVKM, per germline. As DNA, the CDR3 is TGTGCCAGCAGAAGCGGGAGCCGTACCGGGGAGCTGTTTTTT. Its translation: CASRSGSRTGELFF.

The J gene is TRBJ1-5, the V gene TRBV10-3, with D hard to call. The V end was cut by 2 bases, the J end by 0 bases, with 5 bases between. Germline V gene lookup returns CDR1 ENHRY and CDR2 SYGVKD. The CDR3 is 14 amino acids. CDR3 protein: CAISEGSSNQPQHF. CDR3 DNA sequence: TGTGCCATCAGTGAGGGGAGTAGCAATCAGCCCCAGCATTTT.

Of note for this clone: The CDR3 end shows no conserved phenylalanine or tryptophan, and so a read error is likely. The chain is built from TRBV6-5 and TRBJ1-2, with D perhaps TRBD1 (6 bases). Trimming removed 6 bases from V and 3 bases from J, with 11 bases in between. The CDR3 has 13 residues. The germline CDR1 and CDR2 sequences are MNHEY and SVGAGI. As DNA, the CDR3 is TGTGCCAGCAGAGCATCAGGGGACTATGGCTACACCCTC. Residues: CASRASGDYGYTL.

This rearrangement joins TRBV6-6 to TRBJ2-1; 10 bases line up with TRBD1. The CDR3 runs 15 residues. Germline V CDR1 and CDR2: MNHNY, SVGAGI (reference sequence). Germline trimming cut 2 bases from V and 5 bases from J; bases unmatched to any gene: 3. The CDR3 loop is CASSYPGQGHNEQFF. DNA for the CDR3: TGTGCCAGCAGTTACCCGGGACAGGGGCACAATGAGCAGTTCTTC.

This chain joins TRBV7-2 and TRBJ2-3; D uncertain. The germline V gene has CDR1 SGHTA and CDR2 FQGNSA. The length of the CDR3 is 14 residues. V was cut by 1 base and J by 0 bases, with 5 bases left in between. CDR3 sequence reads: CASSLDRSTDTQYF. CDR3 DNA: TGTGCCAGCAGCTTAGATCGTAGCACAGATACGCAGTATTTT.

The CDR3 nucleotides are TGTGCCAGCAGTGAGGCATCAGATCAAGAGACCCAGTACTTC. It yields the protein CASSEASDQETQYF. The V gene is TRBV2, the J gene TRBJ2-5; no clear D gene. The CDR3 loop spans 14 amino acids. Germline CDR1 reads SNHLY; CDR2 reads FYNNEI. Between the trimmed V and J ends, which lost 3 bases and 2 bases, there was a span of 10 bases.

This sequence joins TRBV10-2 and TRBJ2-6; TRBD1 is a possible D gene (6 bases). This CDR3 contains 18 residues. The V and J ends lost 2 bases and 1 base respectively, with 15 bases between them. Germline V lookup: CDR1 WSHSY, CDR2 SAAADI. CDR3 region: CASSEVGRGGSGANVLTF. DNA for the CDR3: TGCGCCAGCAGTGAGGTTGGCAGGGGCGGGTCTGGGGCCAACGTCCTGACTTTC.

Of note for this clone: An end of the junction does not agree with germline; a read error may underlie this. The CDR3 is CASRLGGSEEKLFF. Written as DNA, the CDR3 is TGTGCCAGCAGATTAGGGGGCTCTGAAGAAAAACTGTTTTTT. V and J are TRBV7-9 and TRBJ1-4; 7 bases map to TRBD1. The CDR3 spans 14 residues. Germline loops: CDR1 SEHNR, CDR2 FQNEAQ (reference sequence).

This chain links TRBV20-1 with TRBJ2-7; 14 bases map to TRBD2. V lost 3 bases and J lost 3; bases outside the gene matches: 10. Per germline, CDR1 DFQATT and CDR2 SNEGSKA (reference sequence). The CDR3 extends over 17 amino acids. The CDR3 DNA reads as TGCAGTGCTAGTCCGGGACTAGCGGGAGCTTTGGGCTACGAGCAGTACTTC. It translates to CSASPGLAGALGYEQYF.

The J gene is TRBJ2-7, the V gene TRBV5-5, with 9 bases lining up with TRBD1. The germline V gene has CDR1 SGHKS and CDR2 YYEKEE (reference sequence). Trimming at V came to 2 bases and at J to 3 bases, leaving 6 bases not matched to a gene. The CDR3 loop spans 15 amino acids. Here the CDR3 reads CASSFWDRAVYEQYF. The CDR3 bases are TGTGCCAGCAGCTTTTGGGACAGGGCGGTCTACGAGCAGTACTTC. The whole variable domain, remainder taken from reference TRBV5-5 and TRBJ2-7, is DAGVTQSPTHLIKTRGQQVTLRCSPISGHKSVSWYQQVLGQGPQFIFQYYEKEERGRGNFPDRFSARQFPNYSSELNVNALLLGDSALYLCASSFWDRAVYEQYFGPGTRLTVT.

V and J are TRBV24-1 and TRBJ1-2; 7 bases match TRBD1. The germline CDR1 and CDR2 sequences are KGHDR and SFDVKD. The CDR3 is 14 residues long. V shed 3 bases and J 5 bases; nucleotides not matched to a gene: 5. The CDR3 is CATSDAGGSYGYTF. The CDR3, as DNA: TGTGCCACCAGTGATGCAGGGGGATCGTATGGCTACACCTTC.

The CDR3 nucleotides read TGCGCCAGCAGCTTGGTTGTTAGCTCCTACAATGAGCAGTTCTTC. This encodes CASSLVVSSYNEQFF. This rearrangement joins TRBV5-1 to TRBJ2-1; D is unclear. The CDR3 contains 15 residues. V was shortened by 0 bases and J by 0 bases, with 7 bases between the two germline ends. The germline gives CDR1 SGHRS, CDR2 YFSETQ.

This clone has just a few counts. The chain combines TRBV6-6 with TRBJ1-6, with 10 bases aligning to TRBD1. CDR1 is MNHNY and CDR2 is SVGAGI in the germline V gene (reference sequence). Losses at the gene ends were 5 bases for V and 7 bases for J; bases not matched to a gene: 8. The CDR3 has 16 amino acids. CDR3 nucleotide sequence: TGTGCCAGCAGTCGACGGGACAGGGGAACGAATTCACCCCTCCACTTT. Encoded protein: CASSRRDRGTNSPLHF.

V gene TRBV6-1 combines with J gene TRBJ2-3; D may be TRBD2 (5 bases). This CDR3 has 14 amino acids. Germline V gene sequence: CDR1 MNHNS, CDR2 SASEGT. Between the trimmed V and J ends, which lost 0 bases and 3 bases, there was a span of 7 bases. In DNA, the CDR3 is TGTGCCAGCAGTGAAGCGGGGAGAACAGATACGCAGTATTTT. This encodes CASSEAGRTDTQYF.

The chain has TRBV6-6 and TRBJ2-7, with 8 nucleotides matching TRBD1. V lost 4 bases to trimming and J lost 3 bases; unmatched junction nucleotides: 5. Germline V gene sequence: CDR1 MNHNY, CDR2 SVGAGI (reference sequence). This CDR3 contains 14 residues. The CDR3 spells CASSSYGQGYEQYF. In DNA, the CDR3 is TGTGCCAGCAGTTCTTACGGACAGGGCTACGAGCAGTACTTC.